The 20 T cell receptor beta chains given below trace back to one sample, sequenced in a study of blood T cell repertoires in COVID-19. The repertoire was sequenced with immunoSEQ multiplex PCR; TCRdb's copy has only in-frame clones and lacks some. This table holds under 130,000 clones, approximately 90% found once. Sequenced: peripheral blood. The receptors stem from a woman of 80 years or more in a cohort sampled during active COVID-19.

The gene calls are TRBV12-3 or TRBV12-4 and TRBJ2-7, with TRBD2 identical over 7 bases. This CDR3 has 13 amino acids. V lost 6 bases to trimming and J lost 0 bases; unmatched junction nucleotides: 2. The CDR3 spells CASRWGGSYEQYF. The DNA for the CDR3 is TGTGCCAGCAGATGGGGGGGCTCCTACGAGCAGTACTTC.

The chain carries TRBV5-1 and TRBJ2-7, with 7 bases identical to TRBD2. The germline CDR1 and CDR2 sequences are SGHRS and YFSETQ. CDR3 length: 15 amino acids. J was trimmed by 3 bases and V by 5 bases; bases with no gene match: 11. The DNA of the CDR3 is TGCGCCAGCAGGATCTCGGGACTAAAAATCTACGAGCAGTACTTC. Its translation: CASRISGLKIYEQYF.

The V and J genes are TRBV3-1 (or the pseudogene TRBV3-2) and TRBJ2-1, with D perhaps TRBD2 (5 bases). The CDR3 extends over 15 amino acids. V gave up 3 bases and J gave up 2 bases, with 11 bases separating them. Germline CDR1 reads LGHDT; CDR2 reads YNNKEL (reference sequence). The chain's CDR3 is CASSHRGGPYNEQFF. For the CDR3, the DNA is TGTGCCAGCAGCCACCGTGGAGGCCCCTACAATGAGCAGTTCTTC.

This chain uses TRBV19 with TRBJ2-3; tentative D call: TRBD1 (5 bases). Deletions cut 4 bases from V and 1 base from J, with 9 bases between. The V gene's germline CDR1 is LNHDA and CDR2 SQIVND (reference sequence). The CDR3 loop spans 14 amino acids. This CDR3 is CASSRGRGTDTQYF. CDR3 DNA: TGTGCCAGTAGTAGGGGCCGGGGCACAGATACGCAGTATTTT.

The chain is built from TRBV5-6 and TRBJ2-1; weak D call: TRBD2 (6 bases). V was cut by 4 bases and J by 15 bases, with 17 bases left in between. This CDR3 has 12 residues. The germline V gene encodes CDR1 SGHDT and CDR2 YYEEEE. DNA of the CDR3: TGTGCCAGCAGCGGCGAGGAGGGGCGCGGGTTCTTC. This translates into CASSGEEGRGFF.

This chain uses TRBV20-1 with TRBJ2-2, with D tentatively TRBD2 (5 bases). Trimming cost V 3 bases and J 3 bases, with 17 bases left between them. The germline CDR1 and CDR2 sequences are DFQATT and SNEGSKA (reference sequence). CDR3 length equals 16 residues. CDR3 DNA: TGCAGTGCTAGTGCTTCTTTTCGGGGAGACACCGGGGAGCTGTTTTTT. Its protein is CSASASFRGDTGELFF.

The chain carries TRBV10-3 and TRBJ2-5, with 8 bases matching TRBD2. Germline CDR1 ENHRY, CDR2 SYGVKD. The CDR3 has 14 residues. V trimming: 6 bases; J trimming: 5 bases; junction bases outside the gene matches: 8. CDR3 nucleotides: TGTGCCATCAGGGAACGGGAGGGCCCGGAGACCCAGTACTTC. Protein product: CAIREREGPETQYF.

J is TRBJ2-7 and V is TRBV7-9; D uncertain. The germline V gene has CDR1 SEHNR and CDR2 FQNEAQ (reference sequence). The length of the CDR3 is 11 residues. Trimming took 4 bases from V and 7 from J, leaving 8 bases between them. CDR3 region: CASSSSREQYF. For the CDR3, the DNA is TGTGCCAGCAGCTCCTCGCGGGAGCAGTACTTC. The complete variable domain, with remaining parts taken from reference TRBV7-9 and TRBJ2-7, reads DTGVSQNPRHKITKRGQNVTFRCDPISEHNRLYWYRQTLGQGPEFLTYFQNEAQLEKSRLLSDRFSAERPKGSFSTLEIQRTEQGDSAMYLCASSSSREQYFGPGTRLTVT.

The chain carries TRBV5-1 and TRBJ2-5, with D unclear. Germline CDR1 and CDR2: SGHRS and YFSETQ. This CDR3 region has 14 residues. V shed 0 bases and J shed 0 bases, with 6 bases lying between them. The CDR3 protein is CASSLGQNQETQYF. The CDR3 nucleotides read TGCGCCAGCAGCTTGGGCCAGAACCAAGAGACCCAGTACTTC.

The rearrangement joins TRBV4-2 to TRBJ2-3, with 7 bases that match TRBD2. The CDR3 is 17 residues long. Germline V CDR1 and CDR2: LGHNA, YNFKEQ. The ends lost 1 base at V and 4 bases at J; junction bases unmatched: 11. The CDR3 region has the DNA TGTGCCAGCAGCCAAGGGGGTGTGGGAGGGAAGGCAGATACGCAGTATTTT. Its translation: CASSQGGVGGKADTQYF.

The CDR3 nucleotides are TGTGCCAGCAGTTACCGACTAGCGGGAGGGCCCGGGGAGCTGTTTTTT. Amino acid sequence: CASSYRLAGGPGELFF. V and J are TRBV6-5 and TRBJ2-2, with TRBD2 matching 14 bases. The CDR3 consists of 16 residues. CDR1 and CDR2 (germline): MNHEY, SVGAGI. Trimming at V came to 2 bases and at J to 6 bases, leaving 2 bases not matched to a gene.

The rearrangement links TRBV21-1 to TRBJ2-3; no DNA check was done on the table's D call, TRBD2. TRBV21-1 is termed a pseudogene. The CDR3 is 13 residues long. The CDR3 spells CASSVGRGDTQYF. The CDR3 DNA reads TGTGCCAGCAGCGTCGGTCGAGGAGATACGCAGTATTTT.

The CDR3 region has the DNA TGCGCCAGCACTGGGACAGGGGGCCCAAGGGAAGAGACCCAGTACTTC. Amino acid sequence: CASTGTGGPREETQYF. The rearrangement uses TRBV5-1 and TRBJ2-5, with 12 bases that match TRBD1. V shed 6 bases and J 3 bases; nucleotides not matched to a gene: 9. Germline V gene data show CDR1 as SGHRS and CDR2 as YFSETQ. There are 16 residues in the CDR3.

The V and J genes are TRBV28 and TRBJ1-1; no reliable D call. Germline V gene data show CDR1 as MDHEN and CDR2 as SYDVKM. The V end lost 8 bases, the J end lost 2 bases, and 21 bases lay between the germline ends. The CDR3 spans 16 residues. CDR3 in amino acids: CASDPSRGVKNTEAFF. The CDR3 DNA follows: TGTGCCAGCGACCCTTCACGGGGTGTGAAAAACACTGAAGCTTTCTTT.

The chain couples TRBV6-2 or TRBV6-3 to TRBJ2-1; 15 nucleotides agree with TRBD2. J lost 15 bases, V lost 4 bases, and 10 bases had no gene match. This CDR3 has 15 residues. Germline V gives CDR1 MNHEY, CDR2 SVGEGT. The CDR3 sequence: CASSSSGTSGRNVFF. In DNA form, the CDR3 reads TGTGCCAGCAGTTCTTCCGGGACTAGCGGGAGGAATGTGTTCTTC.

A few counts support this clone. This chain links TRBV5-1 with TRBJ2-2; 7 nucleotides agree with TRBD2. The CDR3 is 15 residues long. After removal of 6 bases from V and 4 bases from J, the junction contained 9 bases not matched to a gene. Germline CDR1 reads SGHRS; CDR2 reads YFSETQ. The CDR3 nucleotides are TGCGCCAGCACCAAGGGCAGGGAGGGCACCGGGGAGCTGTTTTTT. It yields the protein CASTKGREGTGELFF.

The rearrangement uses TRBV19 and TRBJ2-3; 9 nucleotides align to TRBD2. Germline CDR1 and CDR2: LNHDA and SQIVND (reference sequence). The CDR3 totals 14 residues. V lost 4 bases to trimming and J lost 2 bases; unmatched junction nucleotides: 1. CDR3 sequence (DNA): TGTGCCAGTAGTACTAGCGGGAACACAGATACGCAGTATTTT. Protein: CASSTSGNTDTQYF.

The rearrangement links TRBV4-1 to TRBJ2-2; D gene unclear. Trimming took off 4 bases at V and 4 bases at J, with 13 bases between the two ends. Per germline, CDR1 MGHRA and CDR2 YSYEKL. The CDR3 extends over 15 amino acids. CDR3 nucleotide sequence: TGCGCCAGCAGCCTGAACTCGAGAACCACCGGGGAGCTGTTTTTT. Protein sequence: CASSLNSRTTGELFF.

The chain recombines TRBV9 with TRBJ1-6; 7 bases match TRBD1. Germline V gives CDR1 SGDLS, CDR2 YYNGEE. Trimming took 0 bases from V and 5 from J; bases not matched to a gene: 2. The CDR3 length is 15 residues. In DNA, the CDR3 is TGTGCCAGCAGCGTAGGACAGGGCCATAATTCACCCCTCCACTTT. Its protein product is CASSVGQGHNSPLHF. The full variable domain, completed using reference TRBV9 and TRBJ1-6, is DSGVTQTPKHLITATGQRVTLRCSPRSGDLSVYWYQQSLDQGLQFLIQYYNGEERAKGNILERFSAQQFPDLHSELNLSSLELGDSALYFCASSVGQGHNSPLHFGNGTRLTVT.

The chain joins TRBV5-8 to TRBJ1-1; no reliable D call. Trimming shortened V by 5 bases and J by 0 bases, and 8 bases separated the two germline ends. The CDR3 runs to 13 residues. Germline CDR1 reads SGHTS; CDR2 reads YDEGEE. CDR3 coding DNA: TGTGCCAGCAGGGCAGAAATGAACACTGAAGCTTTCTTT. It encodes CASRAEMNTEAFF.